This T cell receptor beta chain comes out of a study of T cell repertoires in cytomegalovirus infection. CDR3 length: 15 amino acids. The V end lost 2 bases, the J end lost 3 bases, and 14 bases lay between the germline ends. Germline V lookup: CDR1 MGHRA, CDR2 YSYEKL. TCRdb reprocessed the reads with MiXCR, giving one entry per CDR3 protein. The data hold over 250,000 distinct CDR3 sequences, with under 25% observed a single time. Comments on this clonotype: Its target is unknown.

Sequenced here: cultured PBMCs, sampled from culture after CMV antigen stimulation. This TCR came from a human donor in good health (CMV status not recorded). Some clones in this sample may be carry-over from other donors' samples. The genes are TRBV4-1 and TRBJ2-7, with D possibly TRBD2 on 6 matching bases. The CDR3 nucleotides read TGCGCCAGCAGCCAAAGGGAGGACCTATTCTACGAGCAGTACTTC. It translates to CASSQREDLFYEQYF.